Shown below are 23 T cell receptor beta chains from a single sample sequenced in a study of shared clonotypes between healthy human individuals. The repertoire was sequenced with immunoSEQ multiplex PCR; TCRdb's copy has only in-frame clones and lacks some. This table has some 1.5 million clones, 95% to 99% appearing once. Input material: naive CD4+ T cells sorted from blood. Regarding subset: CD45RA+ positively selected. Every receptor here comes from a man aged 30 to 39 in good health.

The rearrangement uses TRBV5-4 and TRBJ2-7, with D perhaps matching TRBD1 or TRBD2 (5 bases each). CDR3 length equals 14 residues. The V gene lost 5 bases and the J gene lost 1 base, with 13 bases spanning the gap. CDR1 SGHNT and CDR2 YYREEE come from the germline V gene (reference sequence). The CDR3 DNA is TGTGCCAGCAGTACCGGGACGGCATCCTACGAGCAGTACTTC. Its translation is CASSTGTASYEQYF.

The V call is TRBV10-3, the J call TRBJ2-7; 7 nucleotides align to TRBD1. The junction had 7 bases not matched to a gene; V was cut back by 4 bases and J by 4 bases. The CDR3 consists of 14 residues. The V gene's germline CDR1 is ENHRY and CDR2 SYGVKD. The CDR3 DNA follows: TGTGCCATCAGTGGGACAGGATTGACTTACGAGCAGTACTTC. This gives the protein CAISGTGLTYEQYF.

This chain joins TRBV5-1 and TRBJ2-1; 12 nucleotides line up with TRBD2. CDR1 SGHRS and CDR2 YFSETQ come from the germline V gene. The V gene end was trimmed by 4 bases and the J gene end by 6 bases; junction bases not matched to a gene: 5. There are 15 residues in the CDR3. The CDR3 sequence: CASSKLAGGFNEQFF. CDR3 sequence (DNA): TGCGCCAGCAGCAAACTAGCGGGAGGATTCAATGAGCAGTTCTTC.

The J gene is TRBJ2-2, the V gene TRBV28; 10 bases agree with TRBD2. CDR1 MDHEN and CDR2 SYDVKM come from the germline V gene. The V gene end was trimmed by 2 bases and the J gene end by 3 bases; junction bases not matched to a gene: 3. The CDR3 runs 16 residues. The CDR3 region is CASSLISGRHTGELFF. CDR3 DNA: TGTGCCAGCAGTTTAATTAGCGGGAGGCACACCGGGGAGCTGTTTTTT. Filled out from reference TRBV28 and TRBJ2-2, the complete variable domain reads DVKVTQSSRYLVKRTGEKVFLECVQDMDHENMFWYRQDPGLGLRLIYFSYDVKMKEKGDIPEGYSVSREKKERFSLILESASTNQTSMYLCASSLISGRHTGELFFGEGSRLTVL.

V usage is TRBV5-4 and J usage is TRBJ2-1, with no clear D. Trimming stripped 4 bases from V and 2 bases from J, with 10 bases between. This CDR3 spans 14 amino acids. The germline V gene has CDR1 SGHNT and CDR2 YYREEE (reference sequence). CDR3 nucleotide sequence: TGTGCCAGCAGCCCAACTTCGACCTACAATGAGCAGTTCTTC. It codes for CASSPTSTYNEQFF.

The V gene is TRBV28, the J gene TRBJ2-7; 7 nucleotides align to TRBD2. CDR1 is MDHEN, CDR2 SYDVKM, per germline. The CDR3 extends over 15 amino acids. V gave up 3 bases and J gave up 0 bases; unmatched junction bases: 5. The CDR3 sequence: CASSFPGLPSYEQYF. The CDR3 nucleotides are TGTGCCAGCAGTTTCCCGGGACTACCCTCCTACGAGCAGTACTTC. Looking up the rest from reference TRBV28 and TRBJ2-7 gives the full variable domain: DVKVTQSSRYLVKRTGEKVFLECVQDMDHENMFWYRQDPGLGLRLIYFSYDVKMKEKGDIPEGYSVSREKKERFSLILESASTNQTSMYLCASSFPGLPSYEQYFGPGTRLTVT.

The CDR3: CASSQEERVLSYNEQFF. The CDR3 DNA reads as TGTGCCAGCAGCCAAGAGGAACGGGTCCTCTCCTACAATGAGCAGTTCTTC. The V call is TRBV14, the J call TRBJ2-1; D gene ambiguous. The CDR3 is 17 residues long. Germline CDR1 and CDR2: SGHDN and FVKESK. Trimming left V 0 bases short and J 0 bases short, with 12 bases between.

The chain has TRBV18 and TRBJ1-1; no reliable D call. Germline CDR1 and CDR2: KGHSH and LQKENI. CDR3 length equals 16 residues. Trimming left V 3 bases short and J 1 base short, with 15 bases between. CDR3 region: CASSPLNAGGNTEAFF. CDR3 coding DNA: TGTGCCAGCTCACCTTTAAACGCGGGAGGGAACACTGAAGCTTTCTTT.

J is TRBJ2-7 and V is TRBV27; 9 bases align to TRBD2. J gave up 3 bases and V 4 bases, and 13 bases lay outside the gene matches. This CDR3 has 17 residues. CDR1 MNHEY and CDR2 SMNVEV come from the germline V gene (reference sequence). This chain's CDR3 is CASSSRGSGRIGYEQYF. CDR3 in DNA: TGTGCCAGCAGTTCCAGGGGGAGCGGGAGGATCGGCTACGAGCAGTACTTC.

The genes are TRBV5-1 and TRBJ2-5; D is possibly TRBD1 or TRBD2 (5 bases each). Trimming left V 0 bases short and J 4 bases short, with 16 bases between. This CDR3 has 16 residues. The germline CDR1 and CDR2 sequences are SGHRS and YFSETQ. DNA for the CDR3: TGCGCCAGCAGCTTGGCCGTCGGGGCGAAGGGAGAGACCCAGTACTTC. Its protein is CASSLAVGAKGETQYF.

The CDR3 coding sequence is TGTGCCAGCAGTTTCCACGAGGGTCTGGGCAATCAGCCCCAGCATTTT. Amino acid sequence: CASSFHEGLGNQPQHF. The chain is built from TRBV28 and TRBJ1-5; no firm D call. CDR3 size: 16 residues. V was cut by 3 bases and J by 2 bases, with 14 bases left in between. CDR1 and CDR2 from the germline V gene are MDHEN and SYDVKM.

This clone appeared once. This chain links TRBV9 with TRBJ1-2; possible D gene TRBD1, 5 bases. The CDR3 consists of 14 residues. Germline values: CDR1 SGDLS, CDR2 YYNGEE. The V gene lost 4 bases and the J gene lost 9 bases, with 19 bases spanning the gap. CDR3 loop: CASSISGTVASYTF. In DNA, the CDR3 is TGTGCCAGCAGCATTTCCGGGACGGTCGCTAGCTACACCTTC. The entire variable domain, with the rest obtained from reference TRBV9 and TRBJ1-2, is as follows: DSGVTQTPKHLITATGQRVTLRCSPRSGDLSVYWYQQSLDQGLQFLIQYYNGEERAKGNILERFSAQQFPDLHSELNLSSLELGDSALYFCASSISGTVASYTFGSGTRLTVV.

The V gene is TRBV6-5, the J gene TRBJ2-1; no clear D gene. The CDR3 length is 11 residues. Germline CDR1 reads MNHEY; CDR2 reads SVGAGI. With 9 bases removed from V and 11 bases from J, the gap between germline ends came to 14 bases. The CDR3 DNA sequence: TGTGCCAGTCGAGAGGCGTCTAAGCAGTTCTTC. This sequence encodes CASREASKQFF.

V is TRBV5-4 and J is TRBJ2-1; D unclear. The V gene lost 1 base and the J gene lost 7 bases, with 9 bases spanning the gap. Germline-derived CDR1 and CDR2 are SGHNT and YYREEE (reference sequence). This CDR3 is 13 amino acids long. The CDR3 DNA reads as TGTGCCAGCAGCTTGCCGGTATCTAATGAGCAGTTCTTC. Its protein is CASSLPVSNEQFF.

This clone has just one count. The DNA of the CDR3 is TGTGCCAGTAGTATTCGACTAGCGGGAGGGCCTGGCACCGGGGAGCTGTTTTTT. It specifies CASSIRLAGGPGTGELFF. The genes are TRBV19 and TRBJ2-2, with 14 bases aligning to TRBD2. Germline CDR1 reads LNHDA; CDR2 reads SQIVND (reference sequence). Losses at the gene ends were 3 bases for V and 4 bases for J; bases not matched to a gene: 7. The CDR3 totals 18 residues.

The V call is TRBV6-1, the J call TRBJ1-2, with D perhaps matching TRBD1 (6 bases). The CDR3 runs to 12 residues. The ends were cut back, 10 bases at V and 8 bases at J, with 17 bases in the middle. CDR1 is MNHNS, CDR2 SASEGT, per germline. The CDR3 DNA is TGTGCCACCTCACTCACAGGGAGAGGCTACACCTTC. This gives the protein CATSLTGRGYTF.

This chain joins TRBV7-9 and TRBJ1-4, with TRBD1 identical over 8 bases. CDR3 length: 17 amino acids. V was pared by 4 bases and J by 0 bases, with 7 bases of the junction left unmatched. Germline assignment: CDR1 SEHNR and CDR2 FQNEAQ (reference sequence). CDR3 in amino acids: CASSYDRGPATNEKLFF. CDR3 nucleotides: TGTGCCAGCAGCTACGACAGGGGACCGGCAACTAATGAAAAACTGTTTTTT.

The CDR3 sequence: CAISVSGREETQYF. The CDR3 bases are TGTGCCATCAGCGTTAGCGGGAGGGAAGAGACCCAGTACTTC. The V call is TRBV10-3, the J call TRBJ2-5, with TRBD2 identical over 11 bases. CDR1 and CDR2 from the germline V gene are ENHRY and SYGVKD. The CDR3 totals 14 residues. V shed 6 bases, J shed 3 bases, and the junction held 3 bases outside the gene matches.

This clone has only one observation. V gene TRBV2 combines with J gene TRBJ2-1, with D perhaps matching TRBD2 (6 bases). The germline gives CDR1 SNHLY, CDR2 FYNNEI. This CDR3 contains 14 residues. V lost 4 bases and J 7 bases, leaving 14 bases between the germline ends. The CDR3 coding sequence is TGTGCCAGCAGTGCTACTAGCCCAAGGAATGAGCAGTTCTTC. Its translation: CASSATSPRNEQFF.

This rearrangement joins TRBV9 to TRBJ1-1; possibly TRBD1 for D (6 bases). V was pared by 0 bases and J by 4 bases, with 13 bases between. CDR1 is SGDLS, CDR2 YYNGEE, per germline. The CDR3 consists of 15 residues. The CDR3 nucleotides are TGTGCCAGCAGCGTAGGCGGGGGCTTGAGCACTGAAGCTTTCTTT. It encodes CASSVGGGLSTEAFF.

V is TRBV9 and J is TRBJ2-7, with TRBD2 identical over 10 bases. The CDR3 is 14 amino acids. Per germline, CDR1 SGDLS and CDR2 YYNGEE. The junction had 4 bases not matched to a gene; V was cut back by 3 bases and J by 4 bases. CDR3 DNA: TGTGCCAGCAGCGCGATAGCGGGAGGTTACGAGCAGTACTTC. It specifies CASSAIAGGYEQYF.

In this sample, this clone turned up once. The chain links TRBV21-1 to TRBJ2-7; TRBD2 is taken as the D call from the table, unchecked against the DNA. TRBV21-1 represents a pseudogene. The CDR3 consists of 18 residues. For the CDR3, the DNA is TGTGCCAGCAGCAAAGTACCGGGGCTAGCGGGGTACTCCTACGAGCAGTACTTC. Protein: CASSKVPGLAGYSYEQYF.

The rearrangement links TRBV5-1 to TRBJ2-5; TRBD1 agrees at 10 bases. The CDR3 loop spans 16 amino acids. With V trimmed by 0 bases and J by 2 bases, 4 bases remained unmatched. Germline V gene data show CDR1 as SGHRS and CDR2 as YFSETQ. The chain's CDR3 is CASSLGDRGGQETQYF. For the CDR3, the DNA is TGCGCCAGCAGCTTGGGGGACAGGGGTGGGCAAGAGACCCAGTACTTC.